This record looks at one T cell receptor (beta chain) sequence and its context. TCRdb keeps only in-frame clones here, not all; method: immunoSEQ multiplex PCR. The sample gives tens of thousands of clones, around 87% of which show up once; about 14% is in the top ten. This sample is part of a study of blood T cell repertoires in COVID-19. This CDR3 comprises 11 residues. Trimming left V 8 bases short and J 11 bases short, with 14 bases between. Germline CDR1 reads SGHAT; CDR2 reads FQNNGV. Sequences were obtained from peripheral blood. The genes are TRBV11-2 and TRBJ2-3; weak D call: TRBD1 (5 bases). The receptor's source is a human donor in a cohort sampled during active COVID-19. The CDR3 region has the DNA TGTGCCAGCCTCGCAGGGAACGTGCAGTATTTT. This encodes CASLAGNVQYF.